The source of this T cell receptor (beta chain) is a study of CD4 T cells in relation to SARS-CoV-2 and coronaviruses. The CDR3 sequence is 15 residues long. CDR1 and CDR2 from the germline V gene are GTSNPN and SVGIG (reference sequence). V was pared by 1 base and J by 8 bases, with 4 bases of the junction left unmatched. Some clones are missing from TCRdb's copy, which holds only in-frame ones; the method was immunoSEQ multiplex PCR. The table shows roughly 63,000 clones, with 94% occurring only once. Regarding the study as a whole: Culture-expanded clones reflect memory recall rather than primary priming during culture. No donor gave both pre-pandemic and post-infection samples.

A note on this clone: Its antigen is currently unknown.

CD4+ T cells from unexposed donors were obtained before the COVID-19 pandemic (2011-2018). The TCR comes from a human donor in good health. V is TRBV30 and J is TRBJ2-1; 14 bases match TRBD2. The sequenced sample was naive CD4+ T cells from PBMCs. Subset meaning: naive CD4+ T cells isolated by negative enrichment. This CDR3 is CAWSAGLAGAYEQFF. CDR3 coding DNA: TGTGCCTGGAGTGCGGGACTAGCGGGAGCTTATGAGCAGTTCTTC.